This entry describes one TCR beta chain. Antigen unknown. V trimming: 4 bases; J trimming: 4 bases; junction bases outside the gene matches: 15. Germline CDR1 SGDLS, CDR2 YYNGEE. The CDR3 has 17 amino acids. Data came from immunoSEQ multiplex PCR; TCRdb stores just in-frame clones and leaves some out. The table records tens of thousands of clones, 90% to 95% of them present only once. These data belong to a study of OX40 agonist ivuxolimab in advanced cancers. Study-level information: The group had a mean age of about 60 years, ranged from roughly 20 to 80, and was 82.7% male. Partial responses were achieved by three patients, of whom one had hepatocellular carcinoma and two had cutaneous melanoma. Study-wide points: Antigens targeted by the expanded peripheral T cells were not determined.

The receptor's source is an adult with an advanced solid tumor such as melanoma, head and neck, liver or kidney cancer. The source material was CD4+ or CD8+ T cells sorted from blood, sampled in a trial of the OX40 agonist ivuxolimab. V gene TRBV9 combines with J gene TRBJ1-2; 8 bases map to TRBD1. Here the CDR3 reads CASSFGQGRGPAYGYTF. The CDR3 DNA sequence: TGTGCCAGCAGCTTCGGACAGGGAAGAGGGCCGGCCTATGGCTACACCTTC.